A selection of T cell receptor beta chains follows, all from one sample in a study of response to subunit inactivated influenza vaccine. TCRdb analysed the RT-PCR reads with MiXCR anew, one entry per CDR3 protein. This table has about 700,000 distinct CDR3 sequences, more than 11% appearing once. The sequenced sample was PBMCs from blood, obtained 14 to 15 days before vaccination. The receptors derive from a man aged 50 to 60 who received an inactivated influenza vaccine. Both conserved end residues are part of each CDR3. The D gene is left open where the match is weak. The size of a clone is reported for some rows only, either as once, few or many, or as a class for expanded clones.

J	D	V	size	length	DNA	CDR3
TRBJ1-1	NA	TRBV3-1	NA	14	TGTGCCAGCAGCCCCCCCCAATGGAACACTGAAGCTTTCTTT	CASSPPQWNTEAFF
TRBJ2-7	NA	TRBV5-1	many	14	TGCGCCAGCAGCTTAAGTGGTCCTGAGGACGAGCAGTACTTC	CASSLSGPEDEQYF
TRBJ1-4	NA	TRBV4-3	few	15	TGCGCCAGCATCCAAGACTGGGGGGTTAATGAAAAACTGTTTTTT	CASIQDWGVNEKLFF
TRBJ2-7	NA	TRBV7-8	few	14	TGTGCCAGCAGCGCTCGGGGCGTGGGCTACGAGCAGTACTTC	CASSARGVGYEQYF
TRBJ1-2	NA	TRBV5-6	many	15	TGTGCCAGCAGCTTGGGACGTAGAGCTAACTATGGCTACACCTTC	CASSLGRRANYGYTF
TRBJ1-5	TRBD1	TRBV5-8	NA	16	TGTGCCAGCTCGAACAGGGGGCGGATCATCGATCAGCCCCAGCATTTT	CASSNRGRIIDQPQHF
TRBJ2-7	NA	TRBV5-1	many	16	TGCGCCAGCAGCTTGGATGCGGGGTTTAAAGGCTACGAGCAGTACTTC	CASSLDAGFKGYEQYF
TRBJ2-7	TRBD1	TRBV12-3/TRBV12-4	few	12	TGTGCCAGCCAAAACAGGGGCTACGAGCAGTACTTC	CASQNRGYEQYF
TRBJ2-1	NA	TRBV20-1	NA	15	TGCAGTGCTAGAGGGGGGGAAAGCTCCTACAATGAGCAGTTCTTC	CSARGGESSYNEQFF
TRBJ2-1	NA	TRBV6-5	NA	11	TGTGCCAGCAGTCACCGGGGTGAGCAGTTCTTC	CASSHRGEQFF
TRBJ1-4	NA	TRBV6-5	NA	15	TGTGCCAGCAGTTACTCTCAAGGGGGAGATGAAAAACTGTTTTTT	CASSYSQGGDEKLFF
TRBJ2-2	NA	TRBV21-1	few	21	TGTGCCAGCAGCATGGCTTCGTATTGGACTAGCGGGGGGCCTGGCACCGGGGAGCTGTTTTTT	CASSMASYWTSGGPGTGELFF
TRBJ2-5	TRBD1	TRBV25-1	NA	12	TGTGCCAGCAGGGGGGACAGCCAGACCCAGTACTTC	CASRGDSQTQYF
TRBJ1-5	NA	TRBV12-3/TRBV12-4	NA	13	TGTGCCAGCAGTTTGTCGACGGCCCAGCCCCAGCATTTT	CASSLSTAQPQHF
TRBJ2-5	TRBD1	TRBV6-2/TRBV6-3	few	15	TGTGCCAGCCGAGGCCGCGGACAGGTCCGAGAGACCCAGTACTTC	CASRGRGQVRETQYF
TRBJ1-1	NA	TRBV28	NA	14	TGTGCCAGCACCCGGGGGGGAGAGTACACTGAAGCTTTCTTT	CASTRGGEYTEAFF
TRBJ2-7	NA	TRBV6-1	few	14	TGTGCCAGCAGTGAATTAGGCAGGAGCTACGAGCAGTACTTC	CASSELGRSYEQYF